The next 19 T cell receptor beta chains were all read from a single sample in a study of cytomegalovirus exposure and HLA in healthy donors. PCR involved 60 Vbeta and 13 Jbeta primers. Profiling relied on immunoSEQ multiplex PCR, and the TCRdb table lists in-frame clones only, not all of them. The sample includes over 100,000 clones, around 77% of them seen just once. Material for sequencing was PBMCs. All receptors derive from a man in his forties in good health and CMV-seropositive.

The genes are TRBV11-2 and TRBJ2-7; 12 bases match TRBD2. V lost 4 bases, J lost 3 bases, and 7 bases stayed unmatched. CDR1 and CDR2 from the germline V gene are SGHAT and FQNNGV. The CDR3 runs to 16 residues. The CDR3 nucleotides read TGTGCCAGCAGCTCACGGACTAGCGGGGTTGACTACGAGCAGTACTTC. As protein: CASSSRTSGVDYEQYF.

V is TRBV5-1 and J is TRBJ2-7, with unresolved D. Germline CDR1 is SGHRS and CDR2 is YFSETQ. This CDR3 region has 14 residues. V was trimmed by 1 base and J by 6 bases, leaving 14 bases between them. CDR3 DNA sequence: TGCGCCAGCAGCTTGACAGTAGTGGGTGCCGAGCAGTACTTC. It translates to CASSLTVVGAEQYF.

The genes are TRBV6-5 and TRBJ1-1, with 7 bases lining up with TRBD1. The CDR3 has 15 amino acids. Germline CDR1 and CDR2: MNHEY and SVGAGI. V gave up 5 bases and J gave up 1 base; unmatched junction bases: 7. CDR3 loop: CASSQTTGTNTEAFF. DNA of the CDR3: TGTGCCAGCAGTCAGACGACAGGGACGAACACTGAAGCTTTCTTT.

This clone was found a few times. This rearrangement joins TRBV6-1 to TRBJ2-3; D may be TRBD1 (5 bases). V dropped 2 bases and J dropped 0 bases, with 9 bases sitting between them. The CDR3 extends over 15 amino acids. Per germline, CDR1 MNHNS and CDR2 SASEGT. For the CDR3, the DNA is TGTGCCAGCAGTGAAATAACAGGAAGCACAGATACGCAGTATTTT. Residues: CASSEITGSTDTQYF.

The chain uses TRBV6-1 and TRBJ2-1; possible D gene TRBD2, 6 bases. With 4 bases removed from V and 8 bases from J, the gap between germline ends came to 9 bases. The germline gives CDR1 MNHNS, CDR2 SASEGT. The length of the CDR3 is 12 residues. The DNA for the CDR3 is TGTGCCAGCAGTGTTTCGGGAGATGAGCAGTTCTTC. Protein: CASSVSGDEQFF.

The chain has TRBV7-9 and TRBJ1-1, with D perhaps matching TRBD1 (6 bases). Trimming removed 6 bases at V and 0 bases at J, with 11 bases between. CDR1 SEHNR and CDR2 FQNEAQ come from the germline V gene (reference sequence). The CDR3 length is 14 residues. The chain's CDR3 is CASRVDSLNTEAFF. Written as DNA, the CDR3 is TGTGCCAGCAGAGTGGACAGCTTGAACACTGAAGCTTTCTTT.

The chain combines TRBV19 with TRBJ1-2; perhaps TRBD1 as D (6 bases). The CDR3 has 17 amino acids. Germline values: CDR1 LNHDA, CDR2 SQIVND (reference sequence). Trimming pared 3 bases from V and 4 bases from J, leaving 21 bases between. As DNA, the CDR3 is TGTGCCAGTAGTATCGCTTTACAGGGTACAGCATTCTATGGCTACACCTTC. This codes for CASSIALQGTAFYGYTF.

The V call is TRBV28, the J call TRBJ2-7, with a weak D call TRBD1 (6 bases). The germline V gene has CDR1 MDHEN and CDR2 SYDVKM. The CDR3 runs to 15 residues. The V end was cut by 6 bases, the J end by 3 bases, with 18 bases between. CDR3 nucleotide sequence: TGTGCCAGCAGCCCGGGACATCTACCAAGCTACGAGCAGTACTTC. Translated, it gives CASSPGHLPSYEQYF.

This rearrangement joins TRBV10-3 to TRBJ1-1; TRBD1 matches 7 bases. The trim removed 6 bases at V and 3 bases at J, leaving 13 bases unmatched. The CDR3 length is 16 residues. CDR1 and CDR2 (germline): ENHRY, SYGVKD. CDR3 sequence reads: CAIRWDSSGVDTEAFF. CDR3 in DNA: TGTGCCATCAGGTGGGACAGCTCTGGGGTCGACACTGAAGCTTTCTTT.

This rearrangement joins TRBV6-6 to TRBJ2-7; 9 bases fit TRBD1. The germline V gene has CDR1 MNHNY and CDR2 SVGAGI (reference sequence). The CDR3 length is 15 residues. Trimming took 5 bases from V and 3 from J; bases not matched to a gene: 8. CDR3 bases: TGTGCCAGCAGTCTAGGGGACAGGGAAGACTACGAGCAGTACTTC. Its translation: CASSLGDREDYEQYF.

The genes are TRBV13 and TRBJ2-2; 8 bases match TRBD2. Germline V gene sequence: CDR1 PRHDT, CDR2 FYEKMQ (reference sequence). The J segment lost 2 bases and the V segment lost 6 bases, leaving 5 bases of the junction unmatched. This CDR3 region has 15 residues. CDR3 protein: CASSLGGANTGELFF. CDR3 DNA: TGTGCCAGCAGTCTCGGGGGGGCTAACACCGGGGAGCTGTTTTTT.

This chain connects TRBV4-3 to TRBJ1-3, with D possibly matching TRBD1 (6 bases). This CDR3 is 16 amino acids long. CDR1 and CDR2 from the germline V gene are LGHNA and YSLEER. The V end lost 4 bases, the J end lost 0 bases, and 13 bases lay between the germline ends. The CDR3 sequence is CASSPSGHYSGNTIYF. The DNA for the CDR3 is TGCGCCAGCAGCCCCTCGGGACATTACTCTGGAAACACCATATATTTT.

The table lists this clone with a count of one. The chain is built from TRBV7-2 and TRBJ2-3, with TRBD2 matching 9 bases. Germline CDR1 reads SGHTA; CDR2 reads FQGNSA. The ends lost 5 bases at V and 1 base at J; junction bases unmatched: 4. The CDR3 has 15 residues. CDR3 in amino acids: CASSQKRGGTDTQYF. The CDR3 nucleotides read TGTGCCAGCAGCCAGAAGCGGGGGGGCACAGATACGCAGTATTTT.

The chain links TRBV7-2 to TRBJ2-3, with D possibly TRBD1 on 5 matching bases. The germline V and J ends were trimmed by 7 bases and 1 base, with 9 bases remaining between them. The CDR3 runs 13 residues. The germline gives CDR1 SGHTA, CDR2 FQGNSA. CDR3 sequence reads: CASNPTGTDTQYF. The DNA of the CDR3 is TGTGCCAGCAACCCGACAGGCACAGATACGCAGTATTTT.

This chain's CDR3 is CASSRRGEQYF. For the CDR3, the DNA is TGTGCCAGCAGCCGACGCGGGGAGCAGTACTTC. The genes are TRBV13 and TRBJ2-7; D is possibly TRBD2 (5 bases). CDR1 and CDR2 from the germline V gene are PRHDT and FYEKMQ (reference sequence). The CDR3 extends over 11 amino acids. Trimming pared 5 bases from V and 7 bases from J, leaving 9 bases between.

This clone was seen a single time. The chain employs TRBV28 and TRBJ2-5, with D hard to call. CDR3 size: 11 residues. V was trimmed by 6 bases and J by 4 bases, leaving 6 bases between them. Germline lookup yields CDR1 MDHEN and CDR2 SYDVKM. CDR3 loop: CASSHRETQYF. CDR3 coding DNA: TGTGCCAGCAGCCATAGAGAGACCCAGTACTTC. Together with reference TRBV28 and TRBJ2-5, the CDR3 gives the full variable domain: DVKVTQSSRYLVKRTGEKVFLECVQDMDHENMFWYRQDPGLGLRLIYFSYDVKMKEKGDIPEGYSVSREKKERFSLILESASTNQTSMYLCASSHRETQYFGPGTRLLVL.

The chain uses TRBV5-1 and TRBJ1-1; D is possibly TRBD1 (5 bases). The CDR3 runs 15 residues. Germline CDR1 is SGHRS and CDR2 is YFSETQ. The V end was cut by 4 bases, the J end by 1 base, with 14 bases between. This CDR3 reads CASSPQGSQNTEAFF. The CDR3 DNA follows: TGCGCCAGCAGCCCCCAGGGCAGCCAGAACACTGAAGCTTTCTTT.

There are a few counts of this clone. The chain links TRBV15 to TRBJ2-3; D is ambiguous. The V and J ends lost 4 bases and 4 bases respectively, with 3 bases between them. CDR3 length: 11 residues. Germline lookup yields CDR1 LNHNV and CDR2 YYDKDF (reference sequence). The chain's CDR3 is CATSTSDTQYF. CDR3 bases: TGTGCCACCAGCACATCAGATACGCAGTATTTT. Filled out from reference TRBV15 and TRBJ2-3, the complete variable domain reads DAMVIQNPRYQVTQFGKPVTLSCSQTLNHNVMYWYQQKSSQAPKLLFHYYDKDFNNEADTPDNFQSRRPNTSFCFLDIRSPGLGDTAMYLCATSTSDTQYFGPGTRLTVL.

The V gene is TRBV28, the J gene TRBJ2-7, with D perhaps matching TRBD1 (5 bases). Trimming cost V 0 bases and J 3 bases, with 9 bases left between them. The CDR3 covers 14 residues. CDR1 MDHEN and CDR2 SYDVKM come from the germline V gene. The chain's CDR3 is CASSLWDTNYEQYF. CDR3 nucleotide sequence: TGTGCCAGCAGTTTATGGGACACAAACTACGAGCAGTACTTC.